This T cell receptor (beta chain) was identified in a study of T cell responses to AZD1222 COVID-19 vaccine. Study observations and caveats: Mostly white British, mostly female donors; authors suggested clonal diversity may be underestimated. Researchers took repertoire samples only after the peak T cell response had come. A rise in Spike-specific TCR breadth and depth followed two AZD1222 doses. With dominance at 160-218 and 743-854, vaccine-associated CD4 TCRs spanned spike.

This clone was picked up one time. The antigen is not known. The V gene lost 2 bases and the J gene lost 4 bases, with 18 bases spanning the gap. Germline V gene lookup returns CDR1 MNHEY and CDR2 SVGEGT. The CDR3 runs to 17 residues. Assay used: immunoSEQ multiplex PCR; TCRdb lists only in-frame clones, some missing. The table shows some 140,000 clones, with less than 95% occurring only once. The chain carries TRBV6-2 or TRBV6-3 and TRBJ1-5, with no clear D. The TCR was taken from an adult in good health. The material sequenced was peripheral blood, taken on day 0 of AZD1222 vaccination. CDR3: CASSYQDVTRVNQPQHF. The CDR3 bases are TGTGCCAGCAGTTACCAGGACGTGACGCGGGTGAATCAGCCCCAGCATTTT.